The T cell receptor beta chain described here comes from a study of TIL therapy for anti-PD-1-resistant metastatic lung cancer. Overall study: Progressing patients received lymphodepletion, expanded TIL infusion and IL-2. Median tumor PD-L1 proportion score was under 6.5%. Tumors carried a median about 1.5 non-synonymous mutations per megabase.

Time point indicated: pre-treatment sample, taken before nivolumab and TIL therapy. Germline V gives CDR1 SGHTA, CDR2 FQGNSA. There are 18 residues in the CDR3. The ends were cut back, 5 bases at V and 1 base at J, with 22 bases in the middle. The immunoSEQ assay was v3. Repertoires were generated with immunoSEQ multiplex PCR, while TCRdb's copy carries only in-frame clones and drops some. The sample holds approximately 20,000 clones, under 80% seen once. This receptor was taken from a person aged 25 to 80 with non-small cell lung cancer. V is TRBV7-2 and J is TRBJ2-3; possible D gene TRBD2, 7 bases. This sample comprised blood, obtained at baseline. The CDR3 sequence: CASSPGVPGGRGTDTQYF. The CDR3 region has the DNA TGTGCCAGCAGCCCCGGGGTTCCGGGGGGCCGGGGCACAGATACGCAGTATTTT.